This entry is about one TCR beta chain. The same CDR3 is also encoded by other DNA sequences in this sample. The entry originates in a study of blood T cell repertoires in COVID-19. Study-level information: Samples taken during acute and convalescent COVID-19 were collected in the United States, Italy and Spain. The analysed material was cDNA or gDNA that came from T cells, B-cell-depleted T cells, or PBMCs.

Per the original data handling: Scientists estimated how many nucleated cells there were by amplifying reference gene primers. Sequencing used immunoSEQ multiplex PCR; TCRdb keeps in-frame clones, though not all of them. The D gene and trimming were derived from the DNA, and the V and J assignments and clone size from that table. The data show tens of thousands of clones, less than 80% seen once. The V gene lost 0 bases and the J gene lost 5 bases, with 7 bases spanning the gap. CDR1 is MNHEY and CDR2 is SVGAGI in the germline V gene. This CDR3 has 13 residues. The rearrangement joins TRBV6-5 to TRBJ1-1; D unresolved. Sequences were obtained from peripheral blood. The source is a woman aged 45-65 years with acute or convalescent COVID-19. CDR3 loop: CASSYSRGTEAFF. The CDR3 region has the DNA TGTGCCAGCAGTTACTCGAGAGGAACTGAAGCTTTCTTT.